Below, 16 T cell receptor beta chains from the same sample are listed, as sequenced in a study of response to subunit inactivated influenza vaccine. TCRdb analysed the RT-PCR reads with MiXCR anew, one entry per CDR3 protein. The sample holds fewer than 350,000 distinct CDR3 sequences, about a fifth seen once. Sequenced here: PBMCs from blood, sampled around 22 months after vaccination. All receptors derive from a man aged 50 to 69 who received an inactivated influenza vaccine.

This chain joins TRBV29-1 and TRBJ1-1, with D uncertain. The CDR3 contains 11 residues. Trimming took 3 bases from V and 12 from J, leaving 14 bases between them. Germline CDR1 SQVTM, CDR2 ANQGSEA. CDR3 in amino acids: CSVEFDLVPFF. Written as DNA, the CDR3 is TGCAGCGTTGAGTTCGATCTTGTTCCTTTCTTT.

The V and J genes are TRBV6-2 or TRBV6-3 and TRBJ2-5; D uncertain. Trimming stripped 5 bases from V and 4 bases from J, with 11 bases between. Germline V lookup: CDR1 MNHEY, CDR2 SVGEGT. This CDR3 contains 13 residues. CDR3 DNA: TGTGCCAGCAGTAACTGGGCCGGAGAGACCCAGTACTTC. This translates into CASSNWAGETQYF.

The chain carries TRBV7-8 and TRBJ2-1; the match to TRBD1 covers 8 bases. This CDR3 spans 16 amino acids. Germline CDR1 reads SGHVS; CDR2 reads FQNEAQ. Trimming removed 2 bases from V and 3 bases from J; junction bases left unmatched: 6. CDR3 residues: CASSLSTGGLYNEQFF. CDR3 DNA sequence: TGTGCCAGCAGCTTAAGCACAGGGGGTCTCTACAATGAGCAGTTCTTC. Complete variable domain (other parts from reference TRBV7-8 and TRBJ2-1): GAGVSQSPRYKVAKRGQDVALRCDPISGHVSLFWYQQALGQGPEFLTYFQNEAQLDKSGLPSDRFFAERPEGSVSTLKIQRTQQEDSAVYLCASSLSTGGLYNEQFFGPGTRLTVL.

This clonotype was seen a handful of times. The J gene is TRBJ1-6, the V gene TRBV20-1; unclear D gene. Germline lookup yields CDR1 DFQATT and CDR2 SNEGSKA (reference sequence). This CDR3 spans 15 amino acids. With 7 bases removed from V and 0 bases from J, the gap between germline ends came to 13 bases. CDR3 loop: CSVGNEGSYNSPLHF. The CDR3 DNA reads as TGCAGTGTTGGAAATGAGGGCTCCTATAATTCACCCCTCCACTTT.

Ten or more counts support this clonotype. V is TRBV12-3 or TRBV12-4 and J is TRBJ1-1; weak D call: TRBD1 (5 bases). V gave up 3 bases and J gave up 3 bases, with 11 bases separating them. The CDR3 runs to 14 residues. The chain's CDR3 is CASSLEGRYTEAFF. CDR3 sequence (DNA): TGTGCCAGCAGTTTGGAGGGGAGGTACACTGAAGCTTTCTTT.

The chain couples TRBV30 to TRBJ2-7, with TRBD1 identical over 9 bases. Losses at the gene ends were 0 bases for V and 3 bases for J; bases not matched to a gene: 9. The CDR3 totals 16 residues. Germline V gene sequence: CDR1 GTSNPN, CDR2 SVGIG (reference sequence). CDR3 nucleotide sequence: TGTGCCTGGAGTGTACCTTTGGGACAGGGCTACTACGAGCAGTACTTC. Protein sequence: CAWSVPLGQGYYEQYF.

This clonotype was seen a few times. V is TRBV4-1 and J is TRBJ1-5, with D uncertain. V lost 4 bases and J 2 bases, leaving 18 bases between the germline ends. Per germline, CDR1 MGHRA and CDR2 YSYEKL. The CDR3 totals 17 residues. In DNA form, the CDR3 reads TGCGCCAGCAGCCCCCTCGGGATCTCGGCGGGCAATCAGCCCCAGCATTTT. Amino acid sequence: CASSPLGISAGNQPQHF.

V and J are TRBV12-3 or TRBV12-4 and TRBJ1-6; 10 nucleotides align to TRBD1. CDR3 length: 14 amino acids. V trimming: 5 bases; J trimming: 7 bases; junction bases outside the gene matches: 2. In DNA, the CDR3 is TGTGCCAGCAGTACGACAGGGGGCAATTCACCCCTCCACTTT. Encoded protein: CASSTTGGNSPLHF.

In the case of this clonotype: In this CDR3 the conserved last residue, phenylalanine or tryptophan, is missing, so a read error is likely. J is TRBJ2-1 and V is TRBV6-2 or TRBV6-3, with D maybe TRBD2 (6 bases). The CDR3 totals 20 residues. Trimming removed 0 bases at V and 5 bases at J, with 26 bases between. In germline, CDR1 is MNHEY, CDR2 SVGEGT. In DNA form, the CDR3 reads TGTGCCAGCAGTTACTCCAGCGCCCTGTTTACCAGCGGGCAGCACAATGAGCAGTTCTTA. Translation gives CASSYSSALFTSGQHNEQFL.

This clonotype was detected a few times. This chain uses TRBV3-1 with TRBJ2-2; 13 bases are a match to TRBD2. The germline gives CDR1 LGHDT, CDR2 YNNKEL (reference sequence). CDR3 length: 17 amino acids. V was clipped by 4 bases and J by 5 bases; unmatched bases: 7. The CDR3 coding sequence is TGTGCCAGCAGCCGGACTAGCGGGGGTGACCGGACCGGGGAGCTGTTTTTT. Translated, it gives CASSRTSGGDRTGELFF.

This chain links TRBV6-2 or TRBV6-3 with TRBJ1-5, with 8 nucleotides matching TRBD1. CDR1 and CDR2 (germline): MNHEY, SVGEGT. V was pared by 6 bases and J by 11 bases, with 6 bases of the junction left unmatched. This CDR3 has 12 residues. In nucleotides, the CDR3 is TGTGCCAGCAGACAGGGGGAGTGGTCCCAGCATTTT. Its protein is CASRQGEWSQHF.

This clonotype was seen ten or more times. The chain combines TRBV4-1 with TRBJ1-5; tentative D call: TRBD1 (6 bases). Trimming took 2 bases from V and 1 from J, leaving 12 bases between them. Germline lookup yields CDR1 MGHRA and CDR2 YSYEKL. The CDR3 is made up of 16 amino acids. CDR3 region: CASSQLGQPSNQPQHF. The CDR3 DNA sequence: TGCGCCAGCAGCCAACTGGGACAACCGAGCAATCAGCCCCAGCATTTT.

This clonotype was recorded many times. The gene calls are TRBV9 and TRBJ1-2; D uncertain. Per the germline V gene, CDR1 is SGDLS and CDR2 is YYNGEE. This CDR3 has 15 residues. V was clipped by 2 bases and J by 8 bases, with 19 bases between them. The CDR3 coding sequence is TGTGCCAGCAGCGTCTTGGGCCAAAACGCAGACGGCTACACCTTC. Protein sequence: CASSVLGQNADGYTF. Complete variable domain (other parts from reference TRBV9 and TRBJ1-2): DSGVTQTPKHLITATGQRVTLRCSPRSGDLSVYWYQQSLDQGLQFLIQYYNGEERAKGNILERFSAQQFPDLHSELNLSSLELGDSALYFCASSVLGQNADGYTFGSGTRLTVV.

V gene TRBV10-3 combines with J gene TRBJ2-7; 8 bases align to TRBD2. V shed 0 bases, J shed 2 bases, and the junction held 3 bases outside the gene matches. The CDR3 sequence is 15 residues long. Germline loops: CDR1 ENHRY, CDR2 SYGVKD. CDR3 loop: CAISESSSGAYEQYF. The CDR3, as DNA: TGTGCCATCAGTGAGTCGAGTAGCGGGGCCTACGAGCAGTACTTC.

This chain joins TRBV12-3 or TRBV12-4 and TRBJ1-5, with D unresolved. V was shortened by 6 bases and J by 0 bases, with 9 bases between the two germline ends. There are 14 residues in the CDR3. Here the CDR3 DNA reads TGTGCCAGCAGATTTGGGTATAGCAATCAGCCCCAGCATTTT. It encodes CASRFGYSNQPQHF.

The CDR3 DNA reads TGCAGTGCTAGATTTCCAGTGGGGGTTGAGACCCAGTACTTC. This gives the protein CSARFPVGVETQYF. The chain combines TRBV20-1 with TRBJ2-5; D could derive from TRBD1 or TRBD2 (5 bases each). Trimming took off 2 bases at V and 5 bases at J, with 15 bases between the two ends. CDR1 is DFQATT, CDR2 SNEGSKA, per germline (reference sequence). CDR3 size: 14 residues.